This entry lists 8 T cell receptor beta chains sequenced from one sample in a study of cytomegalovirus exposure and HLA in healthy donors. Use of 60 Vbeta and 13 Jbeta primers characterized the PCR. Profiled with immunoSEQ multiplex PCR; TCRdb holds only in-frame clones, not every one. Here the sample spans about 210,000 clones, more than 75% being singletons. Input material: PBMCs. The receptor source for this set is a man aged 35 to 55 in good health and CMV-seropositive.

A word on this clone: Additional DNA sequences in this sample encode the identical CDR3. In DNA form, the CDR3 reads TGTGCCAGCAGTTTACCGACAGGCAACTATGGCTACACCTTC. It translates to CASSLPTGNYGYTF. The chain joins TRBV7-9 to TRBJ1-2, with D perhaps matching TRBD1 (6 bases). The CDR3 consists of 14 residues. Germline V lookup: CDR1 SEHNR, CDR2 FQNEAQ (reference sequence). V was pared by 6 bases and J by 2 bases, with 13 bases between.

This clone came up a few times. In nucleotides, the CDR3 is TGTGCCAGCAGCTTGGCCGGGGCAACTAATGAAAAACTGTTTTTT. Its protein product is CASSLAGATNEKLFF. The genes are TRBV5-4 and TRBJ1-4; D remains unclear. V lost 0 bases and J 0 bases, leaving 6 bases between the germline ends. The CDR3 consists of 15 residues. The germline CDR1 and CDR2 sequences are SGHNT and YYREEE (reference sequence).

The V and J genes are TRBV4-2 and TRBJ1-5, with a tentative D call TRBD1 (6 bases). Germline V gene sequence: CDR1 LGHNA, CDR2 YNFKEQ. V gave up 1 base and J gave up 3 bases, with 16 bases separating them. The CDR3 totals 17 residues. The CDR3 loop is CASSQAWTDRTNQPQHF. The CDR3, as DNA: TGTGCCAGCAGCCAAGCGTGGACGGACAGAACCAATCAGCCCCAGCATTTT.

This chain joins TRBV5-8 and TRBJ1-4, with 10 nucleotides matching TRBD1. The CDR3 sequence is 14 residues long. CDR1 SGHTS and CDR2 YDEGEE come from the germline V gene. V lost 4 bases to trimming and J lost 8 bases; unmatched junction nucleotides: 5. The CDR3, as DNA: TGTGCCAGCAGCCTGGGACAGGGGAGGGAAAAACTGTTTTTT. Protein product: CASSLGQGREKLFF.

The J gene is TRBJ2-7, the V gene TRBV1; no check of the table's D call, TRBD1, against the DNA was made. TRBV1 is a documented pseudogene. CDR3 size: 15 residues. CDR3 protein: CTSSQRDRVSYEQYF. The CDR3 DNA reads as TGCACCAGCAGCCAACGGGACAGGGTTTCCTACGAGCAGTACTTC.

CDR3 DNA sequence: TGTGCCAGCAGCGTAGGACTAGCGGAGGACTACGAGCAGTACTTC. Its translation: CASSVGLAEDYEQYF. The gene calls are TRBV9 and TRBJ2-7, with 9 nucleotides matching TRBD2. V trimming: 0 bases; J trimming: 3 bases; junction bases outside the gene matches: 4. Germline CDR1 SGDLS, CDR2 YYNGEE. CDR3 size: 15 residues.

This clone appeared a few times. V and J are TRBV29-1 and TRBJ1-1, with 7 bases aligning to TRBD1. Germline V gene lookup returns CDR1 SQVTM and CDR2 ANQGSEA. CDR3 length: 12 amino acids. With 6 bases clipped from V and 4 bases from J, the junction kept 5 bases outside the gene matches. CDR3 coding DNA: TGCAGCGTCCAGGGGGGAGGCACTGAAGCTTTCTTT. Translation: CSVQGGGTEAFF.

This clone occurred a few times. The rearrangement uses TRBV5-1 and TRBJ2-2, with 9 bases lining up with TRBD2. The CDR3 runs 15 residues. Germline V lookup: CDR1 SGHRS, CDR2 YFSETQ. V was pared by 5 bases and J by 7 bases, with 9 bases of the junction left unmatched. The CDR3 region is CASSFSSGNVGELFF. CDR3 DNA sequence: TGCGCCAGCAGTTTTTCTAGCGGGAATGTCGGGGAGCTGTTTTTT.